This T cell receptor beta chain was found in a study of T cell repertoires in cytomegalovirus infection. Each CDR3 protein is one row after TCRdb ran MiXCR on the reads. Among roughly 140,000 distinct CDR3 sequences, 20% to 25% were seen once, and the ten largest hold roughly 9.7%. Regarding this clonotype: What it recognizes is unknown.

Study results and caveats: Dominating the ex vivo response were TCR beta clonotypes that were CMV-specific and HLA-C-restricted.

This CDR3 spans 16 amino acids. V shed 2 bases and J 4 bases; nucleotides not matched to a gene: 7. Germline V gene data show CDR1 as SGHTS and CDR2 as YDEGEE. The receptor was isolated from a human donor in good health (CMV status not recorded). Some clones in this sample may be carry-over from other donors' samples. The gene calls are TRBV5-8 and TRBJ2-7; 12 nucleotides match TRBD2. Sample: PBMCs. Here the CDR3 reads CASSFRLAGEAYEQYF. Here the CDR3 DNA reads TGTGCCAGCAGCTTCCGACTAGCGGGGGAGGCTTACGAGCAGTACTTC. Based on the CDR3 plus reference TRBV5-8 and TRBJ2-7, the full variable domain is EAGVTQSPTHLIKTRGQQATLRCSPISGHTSVYWYQQALGLGLQFLLWYDEGEERNRGNFPPRFSGRQFPNYSSELNVNALELEDSALYLCASSFRLAGEAYEQYFGPGTRLTVT.